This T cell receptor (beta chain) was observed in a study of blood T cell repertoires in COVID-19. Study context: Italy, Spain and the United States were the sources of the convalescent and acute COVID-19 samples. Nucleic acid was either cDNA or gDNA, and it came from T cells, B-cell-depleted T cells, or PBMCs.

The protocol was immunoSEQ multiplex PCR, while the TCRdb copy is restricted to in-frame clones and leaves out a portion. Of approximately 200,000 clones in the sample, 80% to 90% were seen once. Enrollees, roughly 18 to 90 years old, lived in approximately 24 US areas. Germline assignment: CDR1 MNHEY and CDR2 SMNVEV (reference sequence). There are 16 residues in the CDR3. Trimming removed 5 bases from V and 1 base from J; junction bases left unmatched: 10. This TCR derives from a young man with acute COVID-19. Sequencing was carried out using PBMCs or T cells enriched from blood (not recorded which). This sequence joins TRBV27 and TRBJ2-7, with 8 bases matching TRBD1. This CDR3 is CASSTSGTGRSYEQYF. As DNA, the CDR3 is TGTGCCAGCAGTACTTCCGGGACAGGTCGATCCTACGAGCAGTACTTC.